The 29 T cell receptor beta chains reported below all come from one sample, sequenced in a study of T cell changes during pregnancy in multiple sclerosis. The data were produced by immunoSEQ multiplex PCR, yet TCRdb's version contains in-frame clones alone and is incomplete. Found here are over 10,000 clones, 88% of them singletons; the top ten hold less than 9.5%. Specimen: CD8+ T cells from peripheral blood mononuclear cells, collected in the second trimester of pregnancy. The receptors originated from a female donor in good health, enrolled as a control in a pregnancy study.

The rearrangement uses TRBV9 and TRBJ2-7; D is uncertain. Germline CDR1 reads SGDLS; CDR2 reads YYNGEE. This CDR3 has 13 residues. Trimming left V 0 bases short and J 3 bases short, with 7 bases between. The CDR3 region has the DNA TGTGCCAGCAGCGTAGCCCCCAGCTACGAGCAGTACTTC. Translated: CASSVAPSYEQYF. The complete variable domain, with remaining parts taken from reference TRBV9 and TRBJ2-7, reads DSGVTQTPKHLITATGQRVTLRCSPRSGDLSVYWYQQSLDQGLQFLIQYYNGEERAKGNILERFSAQQFPDLHSELNLSSLELGDSALYFCASSVAPSYEQYFGPGTRLTVT.

The genes are TRBV6-5 and TRBJ2-2, with TRBD1 matching 10 bases. This CDR3 is built from 15 residues. Germline lookup yields CDR1 MNHEY and CDR2 SVGAGI. Germline trimming cut 10 bases from V and 7 bases from J; bases unmatched to any gene: 12. This chain's CDR3 is CATCQDRGASGELFF. CDR3 sequence (DNA): TGTGCCACTTGCCAGGACAGGGGGGCTAGCGGGGAGCTGTTTTTT.

The chain couples TRBV4-1 to TRBJ2-6; D is undetermined. Looked up from germline, CDR1 is MGHRA and CDR2 is YSYEKL. Trimming removed 3 bases from V and 0 bases from J, with 9 bases in between. CDR3 length: 16 residues. CDR3 DNA sequence: TGCGCCAGCAGCCAGGAGACTTTCTCTGGGGCCAACGTCCTGACTTTC. It translates to CASSQETFSGANVLTF.

V gene TRBV27 combines with J gene TRBJ2-7; a weak D match, TRBD1 (6 bases). Germline values: CDR1 MNHEY, CDR2 SMNVEV (reference sequence). The germline V and J ends were trimmed by 1 base and 2 bases, with 12 bases remaining between them. The CDR3 loop spans 15 amino acids. CDR3 DNA: TGTGCCAGCAGTTTATACCCAGGGGTCCCCTACGAGCAGTACTTC. Translation gives CASSLYPGVPYEQYF.

This clone occurred a few times. The germline gene is not matched at one end of the junction; a read error may be the cause. This sequence joins TRBV7-7 and TRBJ2-5, with D possibly TRBD1 on 7 matching bases. The CDR3 length is 13 residues. CDR1 is SSHAT and CDR2 is FNYEAQ in the germline V gene (reference sequence). The CDR3, as DNA: TGTGCTAGCAGCGGCAGGGGGGCCGAGACCCAGTACTTC. It codes for CASSGRGAETQYF.

V usage is TRBV7-6 and J usage is TRBJ2-7; TRBD1 agrees at 7 bases. With 0 bases clipped from V and 3 bases from J, the junction kept 5 bases outside the gene matches. Per the germline V gene, CDR1 is SGHVS and CDR2 is FNYEAQ. The CDR3 is 15 amino acids. The CDR3, as DNA: TGTGCCAGCAGCTTAGCCCTGGGACAGCACTACGAGCAGTACTTC. Encoded protein: CASSLALGQHYEQYF.

This clone showed up just once. The chain recombines TRBV6-6 with TRBJ2-7, with 7 positions matching TRBD2. The CDR3 covers 15 residues. CDR1 and CDR2 (germline): MNHNY, SVGAGI (reference sequence). The V gene end was trimmed by 2 bases and the J gene end by 5 bases; junction bases not matched to a gene: 9. The CDR3 spells CASSYEGGVVDEQYF. CDR3 nucleotides: TGTGCCAGCAGTTACGAGGGAGGGGTCGTGGACGAGCAGTACTTC.

The V and J genes are TRBV19 and TRBJ2-3, with a possible D match to TRBD1 (5 bases). Per germline, CDR1 LNHDA and CDR2 SQIVND (reference sequence). V lost 3 bases and J 6 bases, leaving 16 bases between the germline ends. This CDR3 region has 15 residues. The CDR3 DNA follows: TGTGCCAGTAGTATCTATGGCAGGGAATTTGATACGCAGTATTTT. The encoded protein is CASSIYGREFDTQYF.

The V and J genes are TRBV4-3 and TRBJ2-1, with 13 nucleotides matching TRBD2. The junction had 7 bases not matched to a gene; V was cut back by 0 bases and J by 8 bases. The CDR3 has 17 residues. Germline loops: CDR1 LGHNA, CDR2 YSLEER. The CDR3 bases are TGCGCCAGCAGCCAAGATCAGGGGACTAGCGGGATCGATGAGCAGTTCTTC. It is translated as CASSQDQGTSGIDEQFF.

This sequence joins TRBV6-5 and TRBJ2-1; tentatively, D is TRBD2 (6 bases). Germline-derived CDR1 and CDR2 are MNHEY and SVGAGI. V gave up 6 bases and J gave up 6 bases, with 18 bases separating them. The CDR3 runs 15 residues. This chain's CDR3 is CASSPLGRGGNEQFF. CDR3 sequence (DNA): TGTGCCAGCAGCCCCCTGGGGCGGGGAGGCAATGAGCAGTTCTTC.

The V and J genes are TRBV7-2 and TRBJ2-5; TRBD2 agrees at 13 bases. The V and J ends lost 2 bases and 3 bases, in that order; junction bases with no gene match: 9. This CDR3 is built from 18 residues. Germline loops: CDR1 SGHTA, CDR2 FQGNSA. CDR3 region: CASSLNGLAGVWEETQYF. The DNA for the CDR3 is TGTGCCAGCAGCTTAAATGGACTAGCGGGAGTGTGGGAAGAGACCCAGTACTTC.

This clone is termed large. The gene calls are TRBV25-1 and TRBJ2-7; 8 nucleotides match TRBD1. The CDR3 contains 15 residues. Germline V gene data show CDR1 as MGHDK and CDR2 as SYGVNS. Trimming cost V 8 bases and J 2 bases; bases outside gene matches: 11. The CDR3 region is CASGAGQGVAYEQYF. CDR3 nucleotide sequence: TGTGCCAGCGGAGCAGGACAGGGAGTGGCCTACGAGCAGTACTTC.

The chain combines TRBV29-1 with TRBJ1-2; D is ambiguous. Germline CDR1 and CDR2: SQVTM and ANQGSEA. The CDR3 extends over 14 amino acids. The V end lost 4 bases, the J end lost 4 bases, and 16 bases lay between the germline ends. The CDR3 nucleotides are TGCAGCGTTGCTTCCGGACTTGGAGGCTATGGCTACACCTTC. Translating it yields CSVASGLGGYGYTF.

The V call is TRBV19, the J call TRBJ2-7; 12 bases agree with TRBD2. The CDR3 totals 15 residues. The germline V gene encodes CDR1 LNHDA and CDR2 SQIVND (reference sequence). V gave up 6 bases and J gave up 5 bases; unmatched junction bases: 8. CDR3 DNA: TGTGCCAGTAGCCGACTAGCGGGAGACATGCACGAGCAGTACTTC. Translated, it gives CASSRLAGDMHEQYF. The whole variable domain, filled in from reference TRBV19 and TRBJ2-7, reads DGGITQSPKYLFRKEGQNVTLSCEQNLNHDAMYWYRQDPGQGLRLIYYSQIVNDFQKGDIAEGYSVSREKKESFPLTVTSAQKNPTAFYLCASSRLAGDMHEQYFGPGTRLTVT.

The rearrangement joins TRBV28 to TRBJ2-1; TRBD2 matches at 8 bases. CDR3 size: 16 residues. V was clipped by 2 bases and J by 4 bases; unmatched bases: 7. Germline values: CDR1 MDHEN, CDR2 SYDVKM. The CDR3 protein is CASSLRVAGLYNEQFF. The CDR3 DNA is TGTGCCAGCAGTTTACGAGTAGCGGGATTGTACAATGAGCAGTTCTTC.

The chain carries TRBV5-6 and TRBJ2-7; the D is unclear. The CDR3 covers 12 residues. The ends were cut back, 3 bases at V and 2 bases at J, with 6 bases in the middle. From germline, CDR1 is SGHDT and CDR2 YYEEEE. CDR3 nucleotide sequence: TGTGCCAGCAGCTCACAGACCTACGAGCAGTACTTC. Translating gives CASSSQTYEQYF. Full variable domain (missing parts from reference TRBV5-6 and TRBJ2-7): DAGVTQSPTHLIKTRGQQVTLRCSPKSGHDTVSWYQQALGQGPQFIFQYYEEEERQRGNFPDRFSGHQFPNYSSELNVNALLLGDSALYLCASSSQTYEQYFGPGTRLTVT.

The rearrangement joins TRBV6-1 to TRBJ1-4; 9 bases are a match to TRBD1. Germline V lookup: CDR1 MNHNS, CDR2 SASEGT. The CDR3 extends over 16 amino acids. J gave up 6 bases and V 1 base, and 6 bases lay outside the gene matches. CDR3: CASSEGAGQGDEKLFF. The CDR3 bases are TGTGCCAGCAGTGAAGGGGCGGGACAGGGAGATGAAAAACTGTTTTTT.

V and J are TRBV6-1 and TRBJ2-1; perhaps TRBD1 as D (7 bases). The V gene's germline CDR1 is MNHNS and CDR2 SASEGT. The ends were cut back, 8 bases at V and 9 bases at J, with 17 bases in the middle. CDR3 length equals 13 residues. CDR3 in DNA: TGTGCCAGCCAGCTCGGAGGGGGCGGTGAGCAGTTCTTC. This sequence encodes CASQLGGGGEQFF.

This clone was recorded once. The chain joins TRBV15 to TRBJ1-1; D is possibly TRBD1 (6 bases). The germline CDR1 and CDR2 sequences are LNHNV and YYDKDF (reference sequence). The V end was cut by 8 bases, the J end by 0 bases, with 13 bases between. The length of the CDR3 is 14 residues. CDR3 region: CATGKGEMNTEAFF. In nucleotides, the CDR3 is TGTGCCACCGGGAAGGGGGAGATGAACACTGAAGCTTTCTTT.

This clone was counted a single time. V gene TRBV7-9 combines with J gene TRBJ2-5; 12 bases map to TRBD2. Trimming at V came to 3 bases and at J to 5 bases, leaving 10 bases not matched to a gene. CDR3 length: 17 residues. Germline CDR1 is SEHNR and CDR2 is FQNEAQ (reference sequence). DNA of the CDR3: TGTGCCAGCAGCTTTGGGTCTAGCGGGAGGGCCAGGGAGACCCAGTACTTC. Its protein is CASSFGSSGRARETQYF.

CDR3: CASGLGQNYEQYF. CDR3 DNA sequence: TGTGCTAGTGGTTTGGGACAGAACTACGAGCAGTACTTC. The chain uses TRBV12-5 and TRBJ2-7; weak D call: TRBD1 (5 bases). CDR3 size: 13 residues. V lost 1 base and J lost 3, with 7 bases in between. Germline CDR1 and CDR2: LGHNT and FRNRAP.

The J gene is TRBJ2-5, the V gene TRBV25-1; TRBD1 matches 8 bases. The CDR3 totals 15 residues. Germline trimming cut 1 base from V and 2 bases from J; bases unmatched to any gene: 3. CDR1 MGHDK and CDR2 SYGVNS come from the germline V gene. The CDR3, as DNA: TGTGCCAGCAGTGAATGGAACAGGGGGCAAGAGACCCAGTACTTC. Its protein is CASSEWNRGQETQYF. Complete variable domain (other parts from reference TRBV25-1 and TRBJ2-5): EADIYQTPRYLVIGTGKKITLECSQTMGHDKMYWYQQDPGMELHLIHYSYGVNSTEKGDLSSESTVSRIRTEHFPLTLESARPSHTSQYLCASSEWNRGQETQYFGPGTRLLVL.

The chain links TRBV15 to TRBJ1-4; 7 bases match TRBD1. Trimming cost V 8 bases and J 4 bases; bases outside gene matches: 10. The CDR3 loop spans 15 amino acids. Germline V gene sequence: CDR1 LNHNV, CDR2 YYDKDF (reference sequence). CDR3 nucleotide sequence: TGTGCCACCGAACAGGGGATGGGAAATAATGAAAAACTGTTTTTT. Translating gives CATEQGMGNNEKLFF.

V usage is TRBV7-2 and J usage is TRBJ2-7, with TRBD1 matching over 7 bases. CDR3 length equals 17 residues. Germline loops: CDR1 SGHTA, CDR2 FQGNSA. V was pared by 3 bases and J by 7 bases, with 18 bases of the junction left unmatched. The CDR3 is CASSFLLHTGALLEQYF. The CDR3 DNA follows: TGTGCCAGCAGCTTCCTGCTCCACACAGGGGCCCTTCTGGAGCAGTACTTC.

This clone was seen just once. DNA for the CDR3: TGTGCCAGCAGCTTAGTTGGCGGATCCTACGAGCAGTACTTC. As protein: CASSLVGGSYEQYF. V and J are TRBV7-9 and TRBJ2-7; D ambiguous. V lost 1 base and J 1 base, leaving 8 bases between the germline ends. The CDR3 has 14 amino acids. Germline V gene sequence: CDR1 SEHNR, CDR2 FQNEAQ (reference sequence). The full variable domain, its missing parts supplied by reference TRBV7-9 and TRBJ2-7, is DTGVSQNPRHKITKRGQNVTFRCDPISEHNRLYWYRQTLGQGPEFLTYFQNEAQLEKSRLLSDRFSAERPKGSFSTLEIQRTEQGDSAMYLCASSLVGGSYEQYFGPGTRLTVT.

The chain is built from TRBV5-1 and TRBJ2-3, with D perhaps TRBD2 (6 bases). The germline gives CDR1 SGHRS, CDR2 YFSETQ. The germline V and J ends were trimmed by 4 bases and 6 bases, with 18 bases remaining between them. The CDR3 extends over 15 amino acids. The CDR3 sequence is CASSLEGLPLDTQYF. CDR3 coding DNA: TGCGCCAGCAGCCTCGAGGGACTTCCTTTGGATACGCAGTATTTT.

The V call is TRBV10-3, the J call TRBJ1-2; tentatively, D is TRBD1 (5 bases). Trimming cost V 8 bases and J 4 bases, with 17 bases left between them. Looked up from germline, CDR1 is ENHRY and CDR2 is SYGVKD. CDR3 size: 14 residues. In nucleotides, the CDR3 is TGTGCCATCTGGGACTCCGCAAGTACCTATGGCTACACCTTC. Translation gives CAIWDSASTYGYTF.

The sample holds a few counts of this clone. The J gene is TRBJ1-5, the V gene TRBV6-1, with TRBD1 matching 9 bases. V lost 2 bases and J lost 5; bases outside the gene matches: 7. The CDR3 length is 16 residues. Germline CDR1 MNHNS, CDR2 SASEGT. CDR3 protein: CASSESPGQGDQPQHF. CDR3 in DNA: TGTGCCAGCAGTGAATCTCCGGGACAGGGAGATCAGCCCCAGCATTTT.

This CDR3 reads CASSVWLAGGNEQFF. CDR3 DNA sequence: TGTGCCAGCAGTGTTTGGCTAGCGGGGGGCAATGAGCAGTTCTTC. The chain combines TRBV2 with TRBJ2-1; TRBD2 agrees at 11 bases. The CDR3 totals 15 residues. Losses at the gene ends were 4 bases for V and 6 bases for J; bases not matched to a gene: 5. CDR1 is SNHLY and CDR2 is FYNNEI in the germline V gene.